This record looks at one TCR beta chain sequence and its context. This sample stems from a study of human T cells and chemical hapten exposure. The time point was: patch test 3, about 24 weeks after DPC sensitization. Sample treatment: therapeutic diphenylcyclopropenone sensitization with weekly scalp DPC. The library attached unique molecular identifiers to individual cDNA molecules. TCRdb re-called the RACE reads with MiXCR, one entry per CDR3 protein. Counted here are more than 95,000 distinct CDR3 sequences, around 25% occurring once; the ten biggest clones make up approximately 10%. Losses at the gene ends were 3 bases for V and 8 bases for J; bases not matched to a gene: 14. Germline-derived CDR1 and CDR2 are KGHDR and SFDVKD. The CDR3 covers 18 residues.

The sequence was collected from a man in his forties with alopecia areata. Some clones in this sample may be carry-over from other donors' samples. The gene calls are TRBV24-1 and TRBJ2-3; 12 positions match TRBD2. Sequences were derived from whole blood, sampled in connection with sensitization to the hapten diphenylcyclopropenone (DPC). The CDR3: CATSDPFRQASGRGTQYF. CDR3 DNA sequence: TGTGCCACCAGTGATCCCTTCCGACAGGCTAGCGGGAGGGGTACGCAGTATTTT.